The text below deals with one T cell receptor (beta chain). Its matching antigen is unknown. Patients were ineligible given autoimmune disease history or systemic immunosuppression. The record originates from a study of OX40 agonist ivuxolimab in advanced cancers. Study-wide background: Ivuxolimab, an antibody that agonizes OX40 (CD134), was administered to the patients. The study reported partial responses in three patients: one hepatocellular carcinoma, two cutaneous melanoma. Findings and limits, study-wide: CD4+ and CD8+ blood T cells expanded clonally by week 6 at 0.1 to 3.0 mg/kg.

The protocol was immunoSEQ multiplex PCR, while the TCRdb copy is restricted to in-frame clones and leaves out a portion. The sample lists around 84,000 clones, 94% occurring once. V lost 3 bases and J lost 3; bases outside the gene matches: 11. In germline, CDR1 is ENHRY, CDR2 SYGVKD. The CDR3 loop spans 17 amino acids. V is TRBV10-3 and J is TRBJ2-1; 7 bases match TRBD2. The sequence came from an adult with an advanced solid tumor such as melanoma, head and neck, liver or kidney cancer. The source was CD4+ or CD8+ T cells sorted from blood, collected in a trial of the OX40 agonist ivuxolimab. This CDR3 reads CAISERLRAGNYNEQFF. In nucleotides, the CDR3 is TGTGCCATCAGTGAAAGGTTAAGAGCGGGAAACTACAATGAGCAGTTCTTC.